The entry below describes one TCR beta chain. Its cognate antigen is unknown. Since a far larger clone is one base different, this is likely a read error. These data originate in a study of identical twins. Study-level results: High-abundance cord blood beta clonotypes had fewer insertions; memory repertoires showed none.

TCRdb recomputed calls from the 5' RACE reads with MiXCR, one row per CDR3 protein. Of some 1,600,000 distinct CDR3 sequences in the sample, around 33% were seen once. The TCR sequence derives from a newborn girl in good health. Material for sequencing was cord blood.

The CDR3 DNA follows: TGTGCCACCAGTGAGGGATCCTACGAGCAGTACTTC. Its protein product is CATSEGSYEQYF. This chain connects TRBV25-1 to TRBJ2-7; D may be TRBD2 (5 bases). The CDR3 contains 12 residues. Germline CDR1 and CDR2: MGHDK and SYGVNS.